The 29 T cell receptor beta chains listed next were all sequenced from one sample in a study of control samples from healthy donors and cancer patients. Libraries were prepared by immunoSEQ multiplex PCR; TCRdb keeps only in-frame clonotypes and omits some of them. This table holds about 120,000 clones, 70% to 90% found once. Source material: blood. The receptor source for this set is a woman between 65 and 79 years old in good health.

V gene TRBV4-1 combines with J gene TRBJ2-3; tentatively, D is TRBD1 (5 bases). CDR1 and CDR2 (germline): MGHRA, YSYEKL. Trimming removed 0 bases at V and 6 bases at J, with 13 bases between. The CDR3 spans 15 residues. This chain's CDR3 is CASSQDFQGMDTQYF. In DNA form, the CDR3 reads TGCGCCAGCAGCCAAGATTTCCAGGGCATGGATACGCAGTATTTT.

The rearrangement links TRBV5-1 to TRBJ2-7; D might be TRBD2 (6 bases). From germline, CDR1 is SGHRS and CDR2 YFSETQ. Trimming shortened V by 0 bases and J by 3 bases, and 7 bases separated the two germline ends. The CDR3 has 13 residues. CDR3 sequence: CASSLAGVYEQYF. CDR3 coding DNA: TGCGCCAGCAGCTTGGCGGGGGTCTACGAGCAGTACTTC.

The V and J genes are TRBV5-4 and TRBJ1-6, with 7 bases aligning to TRBD1. The CDR3 consists of 14 residues. The germline V gene has CDR1 SGHNT and CDR2 YYREEE (reference sequence). V shed 0 bases and J 7 bases; nucleotides not matched to a gene: 1. Here the CDR3 DNA reads TGTGCCAGCAGCTTGGACAGGGGAAATTCACCCCTCCACTTT. Encoded protein: CASSLDRGNSPLHF.

V gene TRBV7-9 combines with J gene TRBJ2-6; D is unresolved. The length of the CDR3 is 16 residues. Germline V gene data show CDR1 as SEHNR and CDR2 as FQNEAQ (reference sequence). Trimming left V 2 bases short and J 2 bases short, with 10 bases between. The DNA of the CDR3 is TGTGCCAGCAGCTTATGGGTGGGGACTGGGGCCAACGTCCTGACTTTC. Translating gives CASSLWVGTGANVLTF.

The V gene is TRBV7-8, the J gene TRBJ2-3; D tentatively reads TRBD1 or TRBD2 (5 bases each). Trimming shortened V by 7 bases and J by 2 bases, and 13 bases separated the two germline ends. The CDR3 has 14 residues. From germline, CDR1 is SGHVS and CDR2 FQNEAQ. This CDR3 reads CASTQGGTTDTQYF. The DNA of the CDR3 is TGTGCCAGCACCCAAGGTGGGACCACAGATACGCAGTATTTT.

The chain recombines TRBV7-9 with TRBJ1-2; D not certain. The CDR3 is 13 amino acids. Germline CDR1 is SEHNR and CDR2 is FQNEAQ (reference sequence). Trimming left V 1 base short and J 4 bases short, with 7 bases between. The chain's CDR3 is CASSLGPIYGYTF. The DNA of the CDR3 is TGTGCCAGCAGCTTAGGACCGATCTATGGCTACACCTTC.

This chain joins TRBV5-8 and TRBJ1-6, with TRBD1 matching over 7 bases. V gave up 2 bases and J gave up 3 bases; unmatched junction bases: 5. Germline assignment: CDR1 SGHTS and CDR2 YDEGEE. This CDR3 spans 16 amino acids. The CDR3 region is CASSLIWDSYNSPLHF. As DNA, the CDR3 is TGTGCCAGCAGCTTAATCTGGGACAGCTATAATTCACCCCTCCACTTT.

The chain combines TRBV5-1 with TRBJ2-3; 8 nucleotides agree with TRBD2. Germline-derived CDR1 and CDR2 are SGHRS and YFSETQ. This CDR3 is 16 amino acids long. J lost 2 bases, V lost 0 bases, and 5 bases had no gene match. This CDR3 is CASSLVRGGYTDTQYF. In DNA form, the CDR3 reads TGCGCCAGCAGCTTGGTTCGGGGGGGATACACAGATACGCAGTATTTT.

The chain couples TRBV5-1 to TRBJ1-2, with D perhaps TRBD1 (5 bases). CDR1 is SGHRS and CDR2 is YFSETQ in the germline V gene. The CDR3 extends over 14 amino acids. V shed 1 base and J shed 8 bases, with 15 bases lying between them. CDR3 amino acids: CASSLRWGNEGYTF. The CDR3 coding sequence is TGCGCCAGCAGCTTGAGGTGGGGGAATGAGGGCTACACCTTC.

This clone was seen once. The chain links TRBV9 to TRBJ1-1; no definite D call. The V end lost 0 bases, the J end lost 6 bases, and 12 bases lay between the germline ends. This CDR3 contains 14 residues. The V gene's germline CDR1 is SGDLS and CDR2 YYNGEE. The CDR3 sequence: CASSVGPLYAEAFF. The CDR3 DNA follows: TGTGCCAGCAGCGTAGGTCCTCTATATGCTGAAGCTTTCTTT.

The rearrangement joins TRBV14 to TRBJ1-1; D is ambiguous. The germline V gene encodes CDR1 SGHDN and CDR2 FVKESK. V gave up 1 base and J gave up 1 base, with 7 bases separating them. This CDR3 contains 14 residues. The CDR3 coding sequence is TGTGCCAGCAGCCAAGTCATTGCGAACACTGAAGCTTTCTTT. This sequence encodes CASSQVIANTEAFF.

The rearrangement joins TRBV7-2 to TRBJ1-5, with TRBD1 matching 7 bases. The CDR3 length is 13 residues. The germline CDR1 and CDR2 sequences are SGHTA and FQGNSA. V dropped 5 bases and J dropped 7; count of bases not matched to a gene: 5. This CDR3 reads CASSQGGRQPQHF. The CDR3 coding sequence is TGTGCCAGCAGCCAGGGGGGGAGGCAGCCCCAGCATTTT.

The sample holds one count of this clone. The chain has TRBV20-1 and TRBJ1-2, with a possible D match to TRBD1 (5 bases). Germline-derived CDR1 and CDR2 are DFQATT and SNEGSKA (reference sequence). The CDR3 is 11 residues long. V was shortened by 3 bases and J by 3 bases, with 5 bases between the two germline ends. As DNA, the CDR3 is TGCAGTGCTAGGACAGACTATGGCTACACCTTC. Translated, it gives CSARTDYGYTF.

The chain recombines TRBV14 with TRBJ2-7, with TRBD1 identical over 7 bases. The junction had 5 bases not matched to a gene; V was cut back by 0 bases and J by 3 bases. The CDR3 covers 15 residues. Germline V gene data show CDR1 as SGHDN and CDR2 as FVKESK. CDR3 bases: TGTGCCAGCAGCCAAGAGGACAGGCGAGGCTACGAGCAGTACTTC. It encodes CASSQEDRRGYEQYF.

The chain recombines TRBV19 with TRBJ2-1; the match to TRBD1 covers 10 bases. The CDR3 has 16 residues. V was pared by 3 bases and J by 9 bases, with 11 bases of the junction left unmatched. The germline V gene encodes CDR1 LNHDA and CDR2 SQIVND (reference sequence). CDR3: CASSIRGQGKVGEQFF. CDR3 sequence (DNA): TGTGCCAGTAGTATTCGGGGACAGGGGAAGGTTGGTGAGCAGTTCTTC.

The chain uses TRBV12-3 or TRBV12-4 and TRBJ2-7; TRBD1 is a possible D gene (6 bases). The CDR3 extends over 12 amino acids. The V gene lost 3 bases and the J gene lost 6 bases, with 9 bases spanning the gap. In nucleotides, the CDR3 is TGTGCCAGCAGTTTCCCAGGGGCCGAGCAGTACTTC. This encodes CASSFPGAEQYF.

The V call is TRBV9, the J call TRBJ2-3, with 9 bases aligning to TRBD2. CDR3 length: 16 amino acids. CDR1 and CDR2 from the germline V gene are SGDLS and YYNGEE. V lost 0 bases, J lost 2 bases, and 4 bases stayed unmatched. CDR3: CASSVAAGGPTDTQYF. DNA of the CDR3: TGTGCCAGCAGCGTAGCTGCGGGGGGGCCCACAGATACGCAGTATTTT.

The rearrangement joins TRBV29-1 to TRBJ1-5; D not resolved. V lost 4 bases and J lost 3, with 10 bases in between. Germline lookup yields CDR1 SQVTM and CDR2 ANQGSEA. The CDR3 loop spans 13 amino acids. The CDR3 is CSVVEQANQPQHF. The CDR3 region has the DNA TGCAGCGTTGTAGAGCAGGCCAATCAGCCCCAGCATTTT.

The rearrangement uses TRBV20-1 and TRBJ2-1; 7 bases are a match to TRBD1. This CDR3 contains 11 residues. The trim removed 4 bases at V and 7 bases at J, leaving 1 base unmatched. Germline V CDR1 and CDR2: DFQATT, SNEGSKA (reference sequence). CDR3 sequence reads: CSAIRGNEQFF. In nucleotides, the CDR3 is TGCAGTGCTATCAGGGGGAATGAGCAGTTCTTC.

V gene TRBV2 combines with J gene TRBJ2-7, with 10 nucleotides matching TRBD1. J was trimmed by 2 bases and V by 0 bases; bases with no gene match: 10. This CDR3 has 18 residues. Germline lookup yields CDR1 SNHLY and CDR2 FYNNEI. DNA for the CDR3: TGTGCCAGCAGTGAAGCGCTTTCGGGGACAGGGGTCCCCTACGAGCAGTACTTC. It yields the protein CASSEALSGTGVPYEQYF. Variable domain in full (rest from reference TRBV2 and TRBJ2-7): EPEVTQTPSHQVTQMGQEVILRCVPISNHLYFYWYRQILGQKVEFLVSFYNNEISEKSEIFDDQFSVERPDGSNFTLKIRSTKLEDSAMYFCASSEALSGTGVPYEQYFGPGTRLTVT.

The V and J genes are TRBV4-3 and TRBJ2-7; perhaps TRBD2 as D (5 bases). V lost 4 bases to trimming and J lost 4 bases, with 17 bases between them. CDR3 size: 15 residues. Germline V gene lookup returns CDR1 LGHNA and CDR2 YSLEER. In nucleotides, the CDR3 is TGCGCCAGCAGCCCAGTAGCGTTCATGGGGTACGAGCAGTACTTC. It codes for CASSPVAFMGYEQYF.

This clone was detected once. For the CDR3, the DNA is TGTGCCAGCAGCCAAGAAAGAGGAGGGAACACTGAAGCTTTCTTT. Translating it yields CASSQERGGNTEAFF. The chain couples TRBV11-2 to TRBJ1-1; D gene ambiguous. This CDR3 spans 15 amino acids. The ends were cut back, 5 bases at V and 1 base at J, with 14 bases in the middle. Germline V gene sequence: CDR1 SGHAT, CDR2 FQNNGV.

Here the CDR3 reads CSASSGANEKLFF. The CDR3 nucleotides are TGCAGTGCTAGTTCGGGGGCGAATGAAAAACTGTTTTTT. The gene calls are TRBV20-1 and TRBJ1-4, with D perhaps matching TRBD1 (6 bases). Germline V lookup: CDR1 DFQATT, CDR2 SNEGSKA (reference sequence). The length of the CDR3 is 13 residues. V was cut by 3 bases and J by 5 bases, with 10 bases left in between.

This clone was recorded a few times. The V and J genes are TRBV3-1 (or the pseudogene TRBV3-2) and TRBJ2-2, with TRBD1 matching 9 bases. The CDR3 runs 15 residues. V lost 6 bases and J lost 6; bases outside the gene matches: 8. Germline-derived CDR1 and CDR2 are LGHDT and YNNKEL (reference sequence). The CDR3 DNA reads TGTGCCAGCAGACCGACAGGGGGATTCCCCGGGGAGCTGTTTTTT. Amino acids: CASRPTGGFPGELFF.

CDR3 protein: CASSVEIQGAEGNTIYF. CDR3 in DNA: TGTGCCAGCAGCGTAGAGATACAGGGGGCAGAGGGAAACACCATATATTTT. This chain joins TRBV9 and TRBJ1-3; TRBD1 matches at 9 bases. V lost 0 bases to trimming and J lost 4 bases; unmatched junction nucleotides: 8. CDR3 length: 17 residues. CDR1 is SGDLS and CDR2 is YYNGEE in the germline V gene.

This chain joins TRBV6-1 and TRBJ2-2; D unresolved. There are 12 residues in the CDR3. CDR1 and CDR2 from the germline V gene are MNHNS and SASEGT. V was cut by 2 bases and J by 6 bases, with 4 bases left in between. CDR3 in DNA: TGTGCCAGCAGTGAAAGTTCCGGGGAGCTGTTTTTT. Translated: CASSESSGELFF.

The rearrangement uses TRBV4-1 and TRBJ2-7; 7 nucleotides align to TRBD1. J lost 6 bases, V lost 4 bases, and 15 bases had no gene match. The CDR3 covers 16 residues. The germline CDR1 and CDR2 sequences are MGHRA and YSYEKL. CDR3 nucleotide sequence: TGCGCCAGCAGCCCAATGGCGAGGACAGGTCAGCGCGAGCAGTACTTC. It is translated as CASSPMARTGQREQYF.

The chain combines TRBV5-6 with TRBJ1-3; D is uncertain. This CDR3 is built from 16 residues. Germline CDR1 is SGHDT and CDR2 is YYEEEE. V was shortened by 0 bases and J by 4 bases, with 14 bases between the two germline ends. The CDR3 DNA reads as TGTGCCAGCAGCTTGGGGCCGCCCGGCCACGGAAACACCATATATTTT. Its protein is CASSLGPPGHGNTIYF.

This clone showed up just once. The chain uses TRBV6-2 or TRBV6-3 and TRBJ1-5, with a possible D match to TRBD1 (6 bases). Germline assignment: CDR1 MNHEY and CDR2 SVGEGT. CDR3 length: 15 amino acids. V dropped 7 bases and J dropped 4 bases, with 17 bases sitting between them. CDR3 region: CASTPGGLGNQPQHF. In DNA form, the CDR3 reads TGTGCCAGCACCCCCGGGGGGCTGGGGAATCAGCCCCAGCATTTT.